This T cell receptor (beta chain) is drawn from a study of cytomegalovirus exposure and HLA in healthy donors. Amplification used 60 Vbeta primers and 13 Jbeta primers. Sequencing used immunoSEQ multiplex PCR; TCRdb keeps in-frame clones, though not all of them. The repertoire has around 200,000 clones, about four fifths of them found once; the top ten carry 4% to 5%. Notes on this clone: Its antigen is as yet unknown.

V was pared by 5 bases and J by 0 bases, with 14 bases between. The germline gives CDR1 SGHTA, CDR2 FQGNSA. CDR3 size: 16 residues. Broader study findings: Most of the TCR beta V segments (in an earlier analysis) were productive either about 87% or about 30% of the time.

The TCR sequence derives from a young man in good health and CMV-seropositive. The sequencing sample was made of PBMCs. The chain uses TRBV7-2 and TRBJ2-1, with D maybe TRBD1 (6 bases). CDR3: CASSPTGRLSYNEQFF. Written as DNA, the CDR3 is TGTGCCAGCAGCCCTACAGGGAGACTCTCCTACAATGAGCAGTTCTTC.